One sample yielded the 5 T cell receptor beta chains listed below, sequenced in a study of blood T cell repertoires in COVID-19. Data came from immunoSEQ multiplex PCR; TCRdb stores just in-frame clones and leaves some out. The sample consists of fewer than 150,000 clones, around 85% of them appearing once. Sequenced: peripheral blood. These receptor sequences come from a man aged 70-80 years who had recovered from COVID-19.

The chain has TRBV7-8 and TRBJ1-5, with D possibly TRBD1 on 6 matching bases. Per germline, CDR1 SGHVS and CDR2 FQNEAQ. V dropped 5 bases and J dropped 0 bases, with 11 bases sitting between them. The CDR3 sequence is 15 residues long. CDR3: CASSIGTFSNQPQHF. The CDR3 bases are TGTGCCAGCAGCATCGGGACATTTAGCAATCAGCCCCAGCATTTT.

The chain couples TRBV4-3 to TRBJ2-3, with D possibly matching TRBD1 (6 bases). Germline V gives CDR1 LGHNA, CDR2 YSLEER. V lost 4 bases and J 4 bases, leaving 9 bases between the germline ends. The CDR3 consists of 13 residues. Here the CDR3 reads CASSPWTADTQYF. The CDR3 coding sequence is TGCGCCAGCAGCCCCTGGACAGCAGATACGCAGTATTTT.

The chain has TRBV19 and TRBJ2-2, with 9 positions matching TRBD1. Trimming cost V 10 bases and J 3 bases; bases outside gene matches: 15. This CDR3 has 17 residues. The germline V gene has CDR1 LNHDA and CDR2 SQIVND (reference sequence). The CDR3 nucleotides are TGTGCCACTCCTCGTGCCCAGGGACAGGGTTACACCGGGGAGCTGTTTTTT. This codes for CATPRAQGQGYTGELFF.

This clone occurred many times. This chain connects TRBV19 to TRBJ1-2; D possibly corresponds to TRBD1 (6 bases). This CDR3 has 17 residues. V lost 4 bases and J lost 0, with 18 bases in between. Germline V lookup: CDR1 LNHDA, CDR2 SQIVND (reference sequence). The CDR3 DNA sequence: TGTGCCAGTAGTACCCGGGACACCCCCTACGCTAACTATGGCTACACCTTC. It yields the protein CASSTRDTPYANYGYTF.

The CDR3: CASSVEGQNYNEQFF. CDR3 nucleotides: TGTGCCAGCAGCGTAGAGGGACAGAACTACAATGAGCAGTTCTTC. This sequence joins TRBV9 and TRBJ2-1; 7 nucleotides line up with TRBD1. Germline loops: CDR1 SGDLS, CDR2 YYNGEE. The trim removed 0 bases at V and 3 bases at J, leaving 3 bases unmatched. The CDR3 loop spans 15 amino acids.